The 9 T cell receptor beta chains presented below share a single source sample, sequenced in a study of cytomegalovirus exposure and HLA in healthy donors. Data came from immunoSEQ multiplex PCR; TCRdb stores just in-frame clones and leaves some out. The sample gives 65,000 to 80,000 clones, around 94% of which show up once; 1.9% is in the top ten. Sequencing was done on a sample of PBMCs. Receptors originate from a woman younger than 35 in good health and CMV-seropositive.

This chain links TRBV6-5 with TRBJ2-1; 9 bases match TRBD2. The CDR3 contains 15 residues. Germline CDR1 and CDR2: MNHEY and SVGAGI. The V and J ends lost 2 bases and 4 bases, in that order; junction bases with no gene match: 3. CDR3 residues: CASSYGLAGYNEQFF. CDR3 nucleotide sequence: TGTGCCAGCAGTTACGGTCTAGCGGGGTACAATGAGCAGTTCTTC.

This sequence joins TRBV6-5 and TRBJ1-2; tentatively, D is TRBD1 (5 bases). Germline CDR1 reads MNHEY; CDR2 reads SVGAGI. V gave up 6 bases and J gave up 2 bases, with 13 bases separating them. The CDR3 runs 14 residues. CDR3 in amino acids: CASSQAGGNYGYTF. CDR3 coding DNA: TGTGCCAGCAGCCAGGCGGGGGGGAACTATGGCTACACCTTC.

The chain recombines TRBV12-5 with TRBJ1-4, with TRBD1 identical over 9 bases. Germline trimming cut 6 bases from V and 14 bases from J; bases unmatched to any gene: 13. In germline, CDR1 is LGHNT, CDR2 FRNRAP. CDR3 length: 14 residues. The CDR3 DNA sequence: TGTGCTAGTGGCGCCTGGGACAGGGAAAGGAATCTGTTTTTT. It encodes CASGAWDRERNLFF.

The chain recombines TRBV13 with TRBJ2-7, with 7 bases matching TRBD2. V was pared by 5 bases and J by 6 bases, with 10 bases of the junction left unmatched. CDR3 length: 14 amino acids. Germline CDR1 reads PRHDT; CDR2 reads FYEKMQ (reference sequence). CDR3 region: CASSPERGGAEQYF. CDR3 DNA sequence: TGTGCCAGCAGCCCCGAAAGGGGAGGGGCCGAGCAGTACTTC.

The V call is TRBV19, the J call TRBJ2-2, with D maybe TRBD1 (7 bases). The V and J ends lost 6 bases and 0 bases respectively, with 11 bases between them. Germline V gives CDR1 LNHDA, CDR2 SQIVND (reference sequence). The CDR3 extends over 15 amino acids. The CDR3 spells CASRGGTANTGELFF. The CDR3 DNA follows: TGTGCCAGTAGAGGAGGGACAGCGAACACCGGGGAGCTGTTTTTT.

This clone has a single count. This chain links TRBV2 with TRBJ2-1, with 10 bases identical to TRBD2. The CDR3 has 16 residues. CDR1 SNHLY and CDR2 FYNNEI come from the germline V gene. J was trimmed by 1 base and V by 5 bases; bases with no gene match: 5. CDR3 loop: CASSQSGRGSYNEQFF. The DNA of the CDR3 is TGTGCCAGCAGTCAAAGCGGGAGGGGGTCCTACAATGAGCAGTTCTTC.

CDR3: CAWSNAGAGSQFF. The CDR3 bases are TGTGCCTGGAGTAATGCGGGGGCGGGGTCGCAGTTCTTC. The chain couples TRBV30 to TRBJ2-1, with D possibly TRBD2 on 7 matching bases. The CDR3 sequence is 13 residues long. CDR1 and CDR2 from the germline V gene are GTSNPN and SVGIG (reference sequence). V was clipped by 2 bases and J by 12 bases, with 17 bases between them.

DNA of the CDR3: TGTGCCAGCAGCGCTAGCCCGGTAGGGGGAAGAAACACCATATATTTT. Protein product: CASSASPVGGRNTIYF. The gene calls are TRBV9 and TRBJ1-3; tentatively, D is TRBD1 (6 bases). CDR1 and CDR2 (germline): SGDLS, YYNGEE. Trimming shortened V by 3 bases and J by 5 bases, and 18 bases separated the two germline ends. The CDR3 runs 16 residues.

The V call is TRBV6-1, the J call TRBJ1-4; D is perhaps TRBD1 (5 bases). The germline V gene has CDR1 MNHNS and CDR2 SASEGT. Trimming removed 2 bases from V and 7 bases from J, with 14 bases in between. The CDR3 is made up of 15 amino acids. The CDR3 spells CASSEIGASAEKLFF. The CDR3 DNA follows: TGTGCCAGCAGTGAAATAGGGGCTTCTGCTGAAAAACTGTTTTTT.